This T cell receptor (beta chain) came from a study of blood T cell repertoires in COVID-19. Germline V gives CDR1 MNHEY, CDR2 SVGEGT. The CDR3 extends over 11 amino acids. Deletions cut 2 bases from V and 13 bases from J, with 11 bases between. As processed by the authors: By means of reference gene primer amplification, nucleated cell counts were estimated. Sequenced by immunoSEQ multiplex PCR; TCRdb stores in-frame clones only, minus some. V, J and clone size were drawn from that table, and D and trimming were deduced from the DNA. The sample lists about 190,000 clones; 70% to 85% were seen once. This rearrangement joins TRBV6-2 or TRBV6-3 to TRBJ1-1; the D is unclear. Sequenced input: peripheral blood. The receptor comes from a woman aged 25 to 39 with acute or convalescent COVID-19. The CDR3 reads CASSYGWECFF. The DNA of the CDR3 is TGTGCCAGCAGTTACGGTTGGGAGTGTTTCTTT.